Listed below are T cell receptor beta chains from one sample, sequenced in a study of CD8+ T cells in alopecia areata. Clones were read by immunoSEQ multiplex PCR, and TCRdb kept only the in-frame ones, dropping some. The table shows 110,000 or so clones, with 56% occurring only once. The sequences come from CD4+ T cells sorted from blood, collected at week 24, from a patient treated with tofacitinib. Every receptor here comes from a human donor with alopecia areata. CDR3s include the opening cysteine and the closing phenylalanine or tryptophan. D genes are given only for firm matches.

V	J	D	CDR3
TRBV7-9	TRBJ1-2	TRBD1	CASSPRTGAYGYTF
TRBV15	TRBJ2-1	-	CATSREGGDQRRGQFF
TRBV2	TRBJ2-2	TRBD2	CASRLAGTGELFF
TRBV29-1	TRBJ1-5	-	CSVEGGGSNQPQHF
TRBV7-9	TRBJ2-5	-	CASSLGADVETQYF
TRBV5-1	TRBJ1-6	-	CASSLSPGAYNSPLHF
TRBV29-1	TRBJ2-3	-	CSAALGDADTQYF
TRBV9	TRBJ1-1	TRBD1	CASSGGDRAEAFF
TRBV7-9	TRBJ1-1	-	CASSLELNTEAFF
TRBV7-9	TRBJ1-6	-	CASREGGSPLHF
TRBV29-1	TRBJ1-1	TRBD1	CSARTGTGGTEAFF
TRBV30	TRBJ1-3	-	CAWSVGSSGNTIYF
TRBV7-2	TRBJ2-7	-	CASSLVGGAVSYEQYF
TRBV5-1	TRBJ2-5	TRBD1	CASSQDRGGETQYF
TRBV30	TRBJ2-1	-	CAWRSADRYNEQFF
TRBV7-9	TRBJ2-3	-	CASSLRRVGTDTQYF
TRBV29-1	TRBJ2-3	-	CSVDRQATDTQYF
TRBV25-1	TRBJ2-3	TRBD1	CASSRGQGSTDTQYF
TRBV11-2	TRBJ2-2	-	CASSLGGANTGELFF
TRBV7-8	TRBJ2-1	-	CASRPSRGGINEQFF
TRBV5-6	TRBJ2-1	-	CASSLSLRVSYNEQFF
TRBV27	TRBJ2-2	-	CASSFMGGELFF
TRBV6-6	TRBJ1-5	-	CASVAADGNQPQHF
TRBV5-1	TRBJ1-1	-	CASSLGGSETEAFF
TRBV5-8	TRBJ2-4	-	CASTARDFQSSQYF
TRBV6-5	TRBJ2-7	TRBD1	CASSPSTGGGEQYF
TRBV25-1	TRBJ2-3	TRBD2	CASSAAAGGSSTDTQYF
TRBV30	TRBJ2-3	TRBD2	CAWISGGTPDTQYF
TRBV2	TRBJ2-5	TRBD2	CASTPAGEETQYF
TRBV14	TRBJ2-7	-	CASSSQDYEQYF
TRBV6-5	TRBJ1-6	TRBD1	CASMVDRAGSPLHF
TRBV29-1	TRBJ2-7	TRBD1	CSVATGPYEQYF
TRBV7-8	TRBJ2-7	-	CASSSRTATYEQYF
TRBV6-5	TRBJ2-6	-	CASSYSKGFGANVLTF
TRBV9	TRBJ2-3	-	CASSSRQQSSTDTQYF
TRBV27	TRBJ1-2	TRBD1	CASSLWGQGYGYTF
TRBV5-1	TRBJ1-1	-	CASSLGTANTEAFF
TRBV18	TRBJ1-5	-	CASSQGVNQPQHF
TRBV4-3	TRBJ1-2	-	CASSPGGQGIGNGYTF
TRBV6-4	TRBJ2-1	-	CASSDSNRYNEQFF
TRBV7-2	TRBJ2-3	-	CASSLQGGRDTQYF
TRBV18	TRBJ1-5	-	CASSGGFSNQPQHF
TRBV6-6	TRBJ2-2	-	CASIRKGSYTGELFF
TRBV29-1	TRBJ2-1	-	CSLRLGRSDEQFF
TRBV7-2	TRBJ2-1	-	CASRGRSSYNEQFF
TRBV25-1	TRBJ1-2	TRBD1	CASKKGQGNGYTF
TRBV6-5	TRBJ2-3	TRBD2	CASSYGTSRGDTQYF
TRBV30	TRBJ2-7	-	CAWCDRGTYEQYF
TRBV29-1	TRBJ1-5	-	CSVVSGQESPQHF
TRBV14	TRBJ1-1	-	CASSQVAVGTEAFF